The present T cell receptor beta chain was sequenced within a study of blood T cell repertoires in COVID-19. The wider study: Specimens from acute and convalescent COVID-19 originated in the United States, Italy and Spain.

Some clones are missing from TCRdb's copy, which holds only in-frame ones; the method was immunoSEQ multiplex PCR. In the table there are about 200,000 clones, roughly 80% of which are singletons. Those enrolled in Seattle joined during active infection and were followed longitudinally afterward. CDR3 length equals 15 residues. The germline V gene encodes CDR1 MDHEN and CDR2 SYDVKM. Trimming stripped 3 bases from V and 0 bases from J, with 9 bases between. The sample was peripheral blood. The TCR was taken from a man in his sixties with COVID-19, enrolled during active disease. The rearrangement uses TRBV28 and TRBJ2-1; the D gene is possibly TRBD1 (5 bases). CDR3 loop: CASSLDIDSYNEQFF. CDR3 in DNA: TGTGCCAGCAGTTTGGACATAGACTCCTACAATGAGCAGTTCTTC.